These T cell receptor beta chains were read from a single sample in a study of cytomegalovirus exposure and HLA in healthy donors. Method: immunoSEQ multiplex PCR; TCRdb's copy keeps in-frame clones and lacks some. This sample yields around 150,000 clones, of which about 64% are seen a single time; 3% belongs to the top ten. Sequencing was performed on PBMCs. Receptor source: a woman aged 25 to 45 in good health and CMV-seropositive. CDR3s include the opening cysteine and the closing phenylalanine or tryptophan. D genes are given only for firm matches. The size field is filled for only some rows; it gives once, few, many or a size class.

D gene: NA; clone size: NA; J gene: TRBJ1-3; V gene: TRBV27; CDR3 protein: CASSLSNPQSSGNTIYF; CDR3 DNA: TGTGCCAGCAGTTTATCGAACCCCCAGTCCTCTGGAAACACCATATATTTT
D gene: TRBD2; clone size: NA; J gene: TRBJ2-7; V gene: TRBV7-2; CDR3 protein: CASSLVGTSGTYEQYF; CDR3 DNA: TGTGCCAGCAGCTTAGTTGGGACTAGCGGGACTTACGAGCAGTACTTC
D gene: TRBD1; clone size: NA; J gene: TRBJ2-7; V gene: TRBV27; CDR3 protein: CASSLSDRVFEQYF; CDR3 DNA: TGTGCCAGCAGTTTATCGGACAGGGTATTCGAGCAGTACTTC
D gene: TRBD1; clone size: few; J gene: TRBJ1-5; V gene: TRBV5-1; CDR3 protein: CASSLSTGGLPQHF; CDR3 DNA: TGCGCCAGCAGCTTGTCGACAGGGGGCCTGCCCCAGCATTTT
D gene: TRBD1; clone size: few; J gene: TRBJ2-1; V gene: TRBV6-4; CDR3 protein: CASSPGQAGSEQFF; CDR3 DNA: TGTGCCAGCAGTCCGGGACAGGCAGGTTCCGAGCAGTTCTTC
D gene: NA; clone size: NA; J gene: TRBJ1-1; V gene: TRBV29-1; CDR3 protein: CSVKRAARGSTEAFF; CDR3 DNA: TGCAGCGTAAAGCGGGCCGCTCGAGGGAGCACTGAAGCTTTCTTT
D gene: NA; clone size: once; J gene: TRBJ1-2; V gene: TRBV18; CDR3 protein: CASSPPAGDYGYTF; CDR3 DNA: TGTGCCAGCTCACCACCGGCAGGGGACTATGGCTACACCTTC
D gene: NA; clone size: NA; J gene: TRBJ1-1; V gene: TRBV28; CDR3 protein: CASSFSGSGTEAFF; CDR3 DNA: TGTGCCAGCAGTTTTAGCGGGTCGGGCACTGAAGCTTTCTTT
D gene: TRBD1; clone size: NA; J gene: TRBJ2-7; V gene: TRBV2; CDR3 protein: CASSQLQGAEYF; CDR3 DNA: TGTGCCAGCAGTCAACTACAGGGGGCCGAGTACTTC
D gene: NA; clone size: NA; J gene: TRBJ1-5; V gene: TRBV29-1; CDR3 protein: CSVGDSDPNQPQHF; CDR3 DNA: TGCAGCGTTGGGGACTCAGATCCGAATCAGCCCCAGCATTTT
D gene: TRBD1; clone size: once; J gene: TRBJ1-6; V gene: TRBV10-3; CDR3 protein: CAISAPPTGGVSPLHF; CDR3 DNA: TGTGCCATCAGTGCTCCCCCGACAGGGGGTGTTTCACCCCTCCACTTT
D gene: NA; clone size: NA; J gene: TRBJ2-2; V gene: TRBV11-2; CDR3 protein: CASSLQGNTGELFF; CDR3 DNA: TGTGCCAGCAGCTTACAGGGGAACACCGGGGAGCTGTTTTTT
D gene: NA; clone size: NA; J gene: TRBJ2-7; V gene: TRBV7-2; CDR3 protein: CASSLAHGNYEQYF; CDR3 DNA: TGTGCCAGCAGCTTAGCCCACGGGAACTACGAGCAGTACTTC
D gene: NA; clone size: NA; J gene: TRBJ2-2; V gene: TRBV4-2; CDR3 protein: CASSQDQLALNTGELFF; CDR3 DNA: TGTGCCAGCAGCCAAGATCAACTAGCACTTAACACCGGGGAGCTGTTTTTT
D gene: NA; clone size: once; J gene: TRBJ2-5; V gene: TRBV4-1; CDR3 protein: CASSSGTAGTQYF; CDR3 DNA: TGCGCCAGCAGCTCAGGCACCGCTGGGACCCAGTACTTC
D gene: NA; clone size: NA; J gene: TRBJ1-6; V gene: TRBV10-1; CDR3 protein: CASPKTHAGVGSPLHF; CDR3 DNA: TGCGCCAGCCCAAAGACACATGCAGGTGTAGGTTCACCCCTCCACTTT
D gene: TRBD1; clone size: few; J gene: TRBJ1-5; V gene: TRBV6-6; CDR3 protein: CASTPGEGASNQPQHF; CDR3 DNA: TGTGCCAGCACTCCCGGAGAGGGGGCGAGCAATCAGCCCCAGCATTTT
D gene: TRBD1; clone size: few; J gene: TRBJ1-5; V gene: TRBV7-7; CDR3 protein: CASSIDRGQPQHF; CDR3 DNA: TGTGCTAGCAGCATAGACAGGGGTCAGCCCCAGCATTTT
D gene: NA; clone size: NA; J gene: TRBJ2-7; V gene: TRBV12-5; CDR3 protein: CASGCLPGSLYYEQYF; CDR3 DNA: TGTGCTAGTGGTTGCCTTCCGGGGAGCCTTTACTACGAGCAGTACTTC
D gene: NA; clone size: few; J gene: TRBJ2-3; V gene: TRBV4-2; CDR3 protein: CASSQDGKQSSTDTQYF; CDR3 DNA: TGTGCCAGCAGCCAAGACGGGAAACAGTCCAGCACAGATACGCAGTATTTT
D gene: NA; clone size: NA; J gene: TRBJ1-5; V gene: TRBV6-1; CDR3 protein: CASSVAGSDYQPQHF; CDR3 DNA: TGTGCCAGCAGTGTGGCAGGGTCGGATTATCAGCCCCAGCATTTT
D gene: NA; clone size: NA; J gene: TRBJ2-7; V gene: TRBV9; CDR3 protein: CAMRRDNSSYEQYF; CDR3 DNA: TGTGCCATGCGCCGAGACAACAGCTCCTACGAGCAGTACTTC
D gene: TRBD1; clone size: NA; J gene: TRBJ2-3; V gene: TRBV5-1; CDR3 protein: CASRQGGTSTDTQYF; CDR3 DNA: TGCGCCAGCAGACAAGGGGGCACTAGCACAGATACGCAGTATTTT
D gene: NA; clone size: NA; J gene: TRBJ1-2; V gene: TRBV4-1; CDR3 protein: CASSQDREGLNYGYTF; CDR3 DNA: TGCGCCAGCAGCCAAGATCGTGAGGGACTTAACTATGGCTACACCTTC
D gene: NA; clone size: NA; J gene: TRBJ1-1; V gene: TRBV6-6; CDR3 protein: CASSYSIVRAFF; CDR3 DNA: TGTGCCAGCAGTTACTCGATTGTGAGGGCTTTCTTT
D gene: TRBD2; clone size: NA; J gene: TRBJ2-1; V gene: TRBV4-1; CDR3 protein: CASSQIMGTSGNSYNEQFF; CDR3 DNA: TGCGCCAGCAGCCAGATCATGGGGACTAGCGGGAACTCCTACAATGAGCAGTTCTTC
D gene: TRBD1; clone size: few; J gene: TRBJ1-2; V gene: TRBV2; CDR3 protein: CASIGTGVGYTF; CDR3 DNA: TGTGCCAGCATCGGGACAGGGGTTGGCTACACCTTC
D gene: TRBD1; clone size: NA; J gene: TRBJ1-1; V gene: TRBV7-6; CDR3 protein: CASSLLQGAQGTEAFF; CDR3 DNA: TGTGCCAGCAGCTTATTACAGGGGGCGCAGGGTACTGAAGCTTTCTTT
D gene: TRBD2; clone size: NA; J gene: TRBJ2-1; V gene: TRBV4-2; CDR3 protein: CASSPRLAREQFF; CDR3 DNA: TGTGCCAGCAGCCCCCGACTAGCACGAGAGCAGTTCTTC
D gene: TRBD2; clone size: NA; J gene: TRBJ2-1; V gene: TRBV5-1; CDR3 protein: CASSSGTSSLNEQFF; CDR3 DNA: TGCGCCAGCAGCTCCGGGACTAGCAGTCTCAATGAGCAGTTCTTC
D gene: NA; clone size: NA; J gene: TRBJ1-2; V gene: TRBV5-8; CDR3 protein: CASLISATAYGYTF; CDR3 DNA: TGTGCCAGCCTAATTAGTGCGACAGCTTATGGCTACACCTTC
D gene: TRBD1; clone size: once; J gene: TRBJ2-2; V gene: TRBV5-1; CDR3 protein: CASSRDSNTGELFF; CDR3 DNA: TGCGCCAGCAGCCGGGACAGCAATACCGGGGAGCTGTTTTTT
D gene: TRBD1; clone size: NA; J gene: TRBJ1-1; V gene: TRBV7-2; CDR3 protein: CASSFRQGAPLLNTEAFF; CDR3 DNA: TGTGCCAGCAGCTTTAGACAGGGAGCGCCCCTACTTAACACTGAAGCTTTCTTT
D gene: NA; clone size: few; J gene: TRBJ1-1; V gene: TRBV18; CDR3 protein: CASSRQGGGTEAFF; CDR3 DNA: TGTGCCAGCTCACGCCAAGGGGGGGGGACTGAAGCTTTCTTT
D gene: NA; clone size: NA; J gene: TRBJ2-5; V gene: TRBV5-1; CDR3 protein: CASSLGGRGETQYF; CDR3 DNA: TGCGCCAGCAGCTTAGGGGGCCGGGGGGAGACCCAGTACTTC
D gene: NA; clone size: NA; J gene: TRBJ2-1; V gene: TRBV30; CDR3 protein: CAWNRPTSSYNEQFF; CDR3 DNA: TGTGCCTGGAATCGGCCGACTAGCTCCTACAATGAGCAGTTCTTC
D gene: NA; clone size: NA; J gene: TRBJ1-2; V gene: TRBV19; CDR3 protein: CASSIEGTGIRYGYTF; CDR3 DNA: TGTGCCAGTAGTATCGAAGGGACTGGGATTCGCTATGGCTACACCTTC